Presented here are 26 T cell receptor beta chains from one specimen sequenced in a study of blood T cell repertoires in COVID-19. Generated by immunoSEQ multiplex PCR, the TCRdb table keeps only in-frame clones and is missing some. The sample carries tens of thousands of clones, more than 70% recorded once. Sample: peripheral blood. These receptors were taken from a human donor in a cohort sampled during active COVID-19. The donor label of this sample is uncertain.

The chain combines TRBV13 with TRBJ2-2; weak D call: TRBD2 (7 bases). Germline V gene sequence: CDR1 PRHDT, CDR2 FYEKMQ (reference sequence). This CDR3 spans 16 amino acids. V lost 1 base to trimming and J lost 7 bases, with 16 bases between them. CDR3 in amino acids: CASSLEGGGPNGELFF. The CDR3 region has the DNA TGTGCCAGCAGCTTAGAAGGGGGAGGGCCGAACGGGGAGCTGTTTTTT.

This chain joins TRBV6-5 and TRBJ2-1; 12 bases fit TRBD2. There are 15 residues in the CDR3. J lost 10 bases, V lost 6 bases, and 10 bases had no gene match. CDR1 and CDR2 (germline): MNHEY, SVGAGI. This chain's CDR3 is CASRNGLAGLREQFF. In DNA, the CDR3 is TGTGCCAGCAGGAACGGACTAGCGGGGCTTAGGGAGCAGTTCTTC.

CDR3 sequence reads: CATSRGGVRNTEAFF. The CDR3 DNA reads as TGTGCCACCAGCAGAGGGGGGGTAAGGAACACTGAAGCTTTCTTT. The chain is built from TRBV15 and TRBJ1-1; perhaps TRBD1 as D (5 bases). Deletions cut 1 base from V and 1 base from J, with 10 bases between. Per the germline V gene, CDR1 is LNHNV and CDR2 is YYDKDF (reference sequence). The CDR3 spans 15 residues.

V gene TRBV28 combines with J gene TRBJ2-7; 12 bases map to TRBD2. V lost 6 bases, J lost 8 bases, and 14 bases stayed unmatched. Germline V gene data show CDR1 as MDHEN and CDR2 as SYDVKM. The CDR3 covers 16 residues. Here the CDR3 reads CASSRTSGTEFVKQYF. DNA of the CDR3: TGTGCCAGCAGCCGGACTAGCGGGACGGAATTCGTCAAGCAGTACTTC. Full variable domain (remainder filled in from reference TRBV28 and TRBJ2-7): DVKVTQSSRYLVKRTGEKVFLECVQDMDHENMFWYRQDPGLGLRLIYFSYDVKMKEKGDIPEGYSVSREKKERFSLILESASTNQTSMYLCASSRTSGTEFVKQYFGPGTRLTVT.

The chain recombines TRBV11-2 with TRBJ1-5, with D perhaps TRBD1 (6 bases). The germline V gene has CDR1 SGHAT and CDR2 FQNNGV. The length of the CDR3 is 15 residues. V shed 3 bases and J shed 7 bases, with 16 bases lying between them. The CDR3 spells CASSLRGGGGQPQHF. The CDR3 DNA sequence: TGTGCCAGCAGCTTGAGGGGCGGGGGCGGACAGCCCCAGCATTTT.

A single count supports this clone. This chain joins TRBV6-2 or TRBV6-3 and TRBJ2-5, with 9 bases identical to TRBD2. V dropped 6 bases and J dropped 4; count of bases not matched to a gene: 12. The germline CDR1 and CDR2 sequences are MNHEY and SVGEGT. This CDR3 region has 16 residues. The CDR3 is CASSPPGSGSRETQYF. In DNA, the CDR3 is TGTGCCAGCAGCCCCCCGGGTAGCGGGAGTCGAGAGACCCAGTACTTC.

The V gene is TRBV7-9, the J gene TRBJ2-1, with unresolved D. CDR3 length: 12 amino acids. The germline CDR1 and CDR2 sequences are SEHNR and FQNEAQ (reference sequence). V was cut by 5 bases and J by 12 bases, with 14 bases left in between. This CDR3 is CASSPLSPWQFF. The CDR3 DNA is TGTGCCAGCAGCCCCTTGTCTCCGTGGCAGTTCTTC.

The gene calls are TRBV5-1 and TRBJ2-7; TRBD2 aligns across 7 bases. The CDR3 is 15 residues long. V trimming: 1 base; J trimming: 0 bases; junction bases outside the gene matches: 4. Germline CDR1 reads SGHRS; CDR2 reads YFSETQ. CDR3 bases: TGCGCCAGCAGCTTGCGGGGGGATAGCTCCTACGAGCAGTACTTC. This sequence encodes CASSLRGDSSYEQYF. Drawing the rest from reference TRBV5-1 and TRBJ2-7, the complete variable domain is KAGVTQTPRYLIKTRGQQVTLSCSPISGHRSVSWYQQTPGQGLQFLFEYFSETQRNKGNFPGRFSGRQFSNSRSEMNVSTLELGDSALYLCASSLRGDSSYEQYFGPGTRLTVT.

This clone showed up just a few times. The chain uses TRBV27 and TRBJ2-1; D might be TRBD2 (5 bases). Trimming removed 6 bases at V and 3 bases at J, with 12 bases between. Germline V CDR1 and CDR2: MNHEY, SMNVEV (reference sequence). This CDR3 is 14 amino acids long. The CDR3 bases are TGTGCCAGCAGCTTCACACTAGGCTACAATGAGCAGTTCTTC. This translates into CASSFTLGYNEQFF.

The chain employs TRBV5-4 and TRBJ2-7; D is perhaps TRBD2 (6 bases). The germline V and J ends were trimmed by 2 bases and 5 bases, with 17 bases remaining between them. This CDR3 is 15 amino acids long. Germline V gene data show CDR1 as SGHNT and CDR2 as YYREEE (reference sequence). CDR3 sequence: CASSLGGDRDNEQYF. The CDR3 nucleotides are TGTGCCAGCAGCTTAGGAGGGGATAGAGACAACGAGCAGTACTTC.

J is TRBJ1-2 and V is TRBV24-1; 7 nucleotides match TRBD1. Germline V gives CDR1 KGHDR, CDR2 SFDVKD. V trimming: 5 bases; J trimming: 7 bases; junction bases outside the gene matches: 9. CDR3 size: 14 residues. The CDR3 is CATSAPDREAGYTF. The CDR3 bases are TGTGCCACCAGTGCTCCTGACAGGGAAGCTGGCTACACCTTC.

The V call is TRBV11-3, the J call TRBJ2-6; D unclear. The ends were cut back, 0 bases at V and 0 bases at J, with 3 bases in the middle. The CDR3 length is 15 residues. Germline CDR1 and CDR2: SGHNT and YENEEA. CDR3 DNA sequence: TGTGCCAGCAGCTTAGACAGCTCTGGGGCCAACGTCCTGACTTTC. Protein: CASSLDSSGANVLTF. Full variable domain (rest looked up from reference TRBV11-3 and TRBJ2-6): EAGVVQSPRYKIIEKKQPVAFWCNPISGHNTLYWYLQNLGQGPELLIRYENEEAVDDSQLPKDRFSAERLKGVDSTLKIQPAELGDSAVYLCASSLDSSGANVLTFGAGSRLTVL.

This chain links TRBV6-5 with TRBJ2-5; 10 positions match TRBD1. The CDR3 loop spans 14 amino acids. Germline V gene sequence: CDR1 MNHEY, CDR2 SVGAGI. J gave up 2 bases and V 6 bases, and 3 bases lay outside the gene matches. CDR3 DNA sequence: TGTGCCAGCAGGGAGGACAGGGGGCAAGAGACCCAGTACTTC. It translates to CASREDRGQETQYF.

This clone was recorded only once. The CDR3 nucleotides read TGTGCCAGCAGCTTGCCGGGTTCTTATGGCTACACCTTC. Translating it yields CASSLPGSYGYTF. The gene calls are TRBV5-5 and TRBJ1-2; no definite D call. CDR3 length equals 13 residues. V lost 1 base to trimming and J lost 5 bases, with 9 bases between them. CDR1 and CDR2 from the germline V gene are SGHKS and YYEKEE (reference sequence).

The chain recombines TRBV29-1 with TRBJ1-6; 9 nucleotides line up with TRBD1. Per germline, CDR1 SQVTM and CDR2 ANQGSEA. The CDR3 covers 13 residues. The V and J ends lost 7 bases and 10 bases, in that order; junction bases with no gene match: 8. CDR3 DNA: TGCAGCGCCCGGACAGGGGAAGGGTCACCCCTCCACTTT. Its translation is CSARTGEGSPLHF.

The chain uses TRBV12-3 or TRBV12-4 and TRBJ2-1, with D hard to call. This CDR3 comprises 12 residues. Between the trimmed V and J ends, which lost 4 bases and 3 bases, there was a span of 4 bases. CDR3 protein: CASSSGYNEQFF. CDR3 in DNA: TGTGCCAGCAGTTCAGGCTACAATGAGCAGTTCTTC.

This chain uses TRBV6-2 or TRBV6-3 with TRBJ2-7; 9 bases map to TRBD2. V was pared by 4 bases and J by 6 bases, with 4 bases of the junction left unmatched. The V gene's germline CDR1 is MNHEY and CDR2 SVGEGT. This CDR3 is 13 amino acids long. The CDR3 sequence is CASSLVAGVEQYF. For the CDR3, the DNA is TGTGCCAGCAGTTTAGTAGCGGGAGTCGAGCAGTACTTC.

The V gene is TRBV4-2, the J gene TRBJ1-5; no firm D call. In germline, CDR1 is LGHNA, CDR2 YNFKEQ. The CDR3 spans 16 residues. V lost 8 bases and J 1 base, leaving 18 bases between the germline ends. The chain's CDR3 is CASGPDRGQSNQPQHF. The DNA for the CDR3 is TGTGCCAGCGGCCCTGACCGAGGGCAAAGCAATCAGCCCCAGCATTTT.

This chain joins TRBV2 and TRBJ2-7; D might be TRBD1 (5 bases). Trimming took 6 bases from V and 2 from J, leaving 14 bases between them. CDR1 is SNHLY, CDR2 FYNNEI, per germline. The CDR3 extends over 14 amino acids. CDR3 in amino acids: CASSDQGSTYEQYF. CDR3 sequence (DNA): TGTGCCAGCAGCGACCAGGGCAGTACCTACGAGCAGTACTTC.

This clone was detected a few times. The chain recombines TRBV28 with TRBJ1-4, with 10 bases lining up with TRBD1. The CDR3 has 14 amino acids. Germline V gene data show CDR1 as MDHEN and CDR2 as SYDVKM. The V gene end was trimmed by 5 bases and the J gene end by 8 bases; junction bases not matched to a gene: 5. The CDR3 is CASSGDRGEEKLFF. CDR3 DNA sequence: TGTGCCAGCAGTGGGGACAGGGGTGAGGAAAAACTGTTTTTT.

The chain employs TRBV7-9 and TRBJ2-2, with D maybe TRBD2 (5 bases). CDR3 length: 15 residues. The V and J ends lost 5 bases and 7 bases respectively, with 17 bases between them. Germline V gene data show CDR1 as SEHNR and CDR2 as FQNEAQ (reference sequence). CDR3 sequence (DNA): TGTGCCAGCAGCCTCGGGCCCGCGGGTGGCGGGGAGCTGTTTTTT. Amino acids: CASSLGPAGGGELFF.

This chain links TRBV6-1 with TRBJ2-2, with 10 bases identical to TRBD2. This CDR3 is built from 17 residues. Germline V gives CDR1 MNHNS, CDR2 SASEGT. Losses at the gene ends were 3 bases for V and 1 base for J; bases not matched to a gene: 5. CDR3 nucleotides: TGTGCCAGCAGTGACCCTAGCGGGAGCGTGAACACCGGGGAGCTGTTTTTT. Amino acids: CASSDPSGSVNTGELFF.

This chain connects TRBV18 to TRBJ2-3; 11 bases align to TRBD2. CDR3 length equals 20 residues. Per germline, CDR1 KGHSH and CDR2 LQKENI. Trimming cost V 5 bases and J 2 bases; bases outside gene matches: 18. As DNA, the CDR3 is TGTGCCAGCTCAGGAACACTAGCGGGAGTGTCCCGAGACTACACAGATACGCAGTATTTT. This encodes CASSGTLAGVSRDYTDTQYF.

This clone was seen just once. The V call is TRBV5-4, the J call TRBJ2-7; D gene uncertain. CDR3 length: 14 amino acids. Trimming stripped 0 bases from V and 0 bases from J, with 7 bases between. The germline V gene encodes CDR1 SGHNT and CDR2 YYREEE (reference sequence). CDR3 amino acids: CASSLVSNSYEQYF. In DNA form, the CDR3 reads TGTGCCAGCAGCTTGGTCTCTAACTCCTACGAGCAGTACTTC.

The chain is built from TRBV24-1 and TRBJ1-2; 7 nucleotides align to TRBD1. The V gene end was trimmed by 3 bases and the J gene end by 5 bases; junction bases not matched to a gene: 8. This CDR3 has 15 residues. Germline CDR1 reads KGHDR; CDR2 reads SFDVKD. The CDR3 DNA is TGTGCCACCAGTGATCCCGAGGCAGGGGGGTATGGCTACACCTTC. Translating gives CATSDPEAGGYGYTF.

This clone was recorded once. The chain is built from TRBV12-3 or TRBV12-4 and TRBJ2-7; D is unclear. Between the trimmed V and J ends, which lost 6 bases and 4 bases, there was a span of 13 bases. This CDR3 has 13 residues. This chain's CDR3 is CASSNGFLYEQYF. CDR3 sequence (DNA): TGTGCCAGCAGCAACGGTTTTCTTTACGAGCAGTACTTC.